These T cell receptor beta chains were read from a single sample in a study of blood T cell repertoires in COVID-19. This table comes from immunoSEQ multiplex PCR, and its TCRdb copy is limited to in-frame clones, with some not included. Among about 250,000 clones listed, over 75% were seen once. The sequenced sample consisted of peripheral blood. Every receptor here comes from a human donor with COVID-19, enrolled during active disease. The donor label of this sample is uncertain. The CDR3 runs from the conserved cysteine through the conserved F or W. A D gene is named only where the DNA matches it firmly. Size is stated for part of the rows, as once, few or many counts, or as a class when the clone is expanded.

cdr3_nt: TGTGCCTGGAACACAGGGGAGGACTATGGCTACACCTTC
cdr3_aa: CAWNTGEDYGYTF
d_call: TRBD1
clone_size: NA
v_call: TRBV30
j_call: TRBJ1-2

cdr3_nt: TGTGCCAGCAGTGAGGGGTCCTCCCCCGGGAGTGAGCAGTTCTTC
cdr3_aa: CASSEGSSPGSEQFF
d_call: NA
clone_size: NA
v_call: TRBV2
j_call: TRBJ2-1

cdr3_nt: TGTGCCAGCAGCTTGGCATCGGCAGATACGCAGTATTTT
cdr3_aa: CASSLASADTQYF
d_call: NA
clone_size: NA
v_call: TRBV5-4
j_call: TRBJ2-3

cdr3_nt: TGTGCCAGCAGCTCGGGGGGCGGAAGCTCCTACGAGCAGTACTTC
cdr3_aa: CASSSGGGSSYEQYF
d_call: NA
clone_size: NA
v_call: TRBV9
j_call: TRBJ2-7

cdr3_nt: TGTGCCTGGAGCGGACTTATTGGAAACACCATATATTTT
cdr3_aa: CAWSGLIGNTIYF
d_call: NA
clone_size: NA
v_call: TRBV30
j_call: TRBJ1-3

cdr3_nt: TGTGCCATCAGTGATTGGCTCAACATCTACGAGCAGTACTTC
cdr3_aa: CAISDWLNIYEQYF
d_call: NA
clone_size: NA
v_call: TRBV10-3
j_call: TRBJ2-7

cdr3_nt: TGTGCCAGCAGTCGTTCCTGGGGCATGAACACTGAAGCTTTCTTT
cdr3_aa: CASSRSWGMNTEAFF
d_call: NA
clone_size: NA
v_call: TRBV6-5
j_call: TRBJ1-1

cdr3_nt: TGTGCCAGCAGTGAATTTGTGAGCGGCTCCTACGAGCAGTACTTC
cdr3_aa: CASSEFVSGSYEQYF
d_call: NA
clone_size: NA
v_call: TRBV25-1
j_call: TRBJ2-7

cdr3_nt: TGTGCCAGCAGCCCAACACAGGGGGCCAACACTGAAGCTTTCTTT
cdr3_aa: CASSPTQGANTEAFF
d_call: TRBD1
clone_size: once
v_call: TRBV2
j_call: TRBJ1-1

cdr3_nt: TGCAGCGTCCCACTCGGCGGGGGGCGAAGGGGCTACACCTTC
cdr3_aa: CSVPLGGGRRGYTF
d_call: NA
clone_size: NA
v_call: TRBV29-1
j_call: TRBJ1-2

cdr3_nt: TGCGCCAGCAGTGACCTTCTCTGGTTGGCGCAGTTCTTC
cdr3_aa: CASSDLLWLAQFF
d_call: NA
clone_size: NA
v_call: TRBV10-2
j_call: TRBJ2-1

cdr3_nt: TGTGCCAGCAGCGACGGGACAGGGGCGTATAGCAATCAGCCCCAGCATTTT
cdr3_aa: CASSDGTGAYSNQPQHF
d_call: TRBD1
clone_size: NA
v_call: TRBV9
j_call: TRBJ1-5

cdr3_nt: TGTGCCAGCAGTCCCCGGACAGGGAAGGGCCAGCCCCAGCATTTT
cdr3_aa: CASSPRTGKGQPQHF
d_call: TRBD1
clone_size: NA
v_call: TRBV2
j_call: TRBJ1-5

cdr3_nt: TGTGCCAGCTCCCCATCCGGTGGGCACAATGAGCAGTTCTTC
cdr3_aa: CASSPSGGHNEQFF
d_call: NA
clone_size: NA
v_call: TRBV18
j_call: TRBJ2-1

cdr3_nt: TGTGCCTCGATAGCGCGTAGCACAGATACGCAGTATTTT
cdr3_aa: CASIARSTDTQYF
d_call: NA
clone_size: NA
v_call: TRBV30
j_call: TRBJ2-3

cdr3_nt: TGTGCCAGCAGCCAAAACCCAGCGGGAGGGACAGATACGCAGTATTTT
cdr3_aa: CASSQNPAGGTDTQYF
d_call: TRBD2
clone_size: few
v_call: TRBV3-1/TRBV3-2
j_call: TRBJ2-3

cdr3_nt: TGTGCCAGCAGCCAAGAGATCCGTTTGGGGGGTCGGGACTACGAGCAGTACTTC
cdr3_aa: CASSQEIRLGGRDYEQYF
d_call: NA
clone_size: NA
v_call: TRBV4-2
j_call: TRBJ2-7

cdr3_nt: TGTGCCAGCACCACACCGGGACAGGGCGGCAATGAGCAGTTCTTC
cdr3_aa: CASTTPGQGGNEQFF
d_call: TRBD1
clone_size: NA
v_call: TRBV19
j_call: TRBJ2-1

cdr3_nt: TGTGCCTGGAGTCGGGACAGGGGTAAATATAGCAATCAGCCCCAGCATTTT
cdr3_aa: CAWSRDRGKYSNQPQHF
d_call: TRBD1
clone_size: NA
v_call: TRBV30
j_call: TRBJ1-5

cdr3_nt: TGTGCCAGCAGCTTCGCCCGGGGAGGTGGCTACACCTTC
cdr3_aa: CASSFARGGGYTF
d_call: NA
clone_size: few
v_call: TRBV7-6
j_call: TRBJ1-2